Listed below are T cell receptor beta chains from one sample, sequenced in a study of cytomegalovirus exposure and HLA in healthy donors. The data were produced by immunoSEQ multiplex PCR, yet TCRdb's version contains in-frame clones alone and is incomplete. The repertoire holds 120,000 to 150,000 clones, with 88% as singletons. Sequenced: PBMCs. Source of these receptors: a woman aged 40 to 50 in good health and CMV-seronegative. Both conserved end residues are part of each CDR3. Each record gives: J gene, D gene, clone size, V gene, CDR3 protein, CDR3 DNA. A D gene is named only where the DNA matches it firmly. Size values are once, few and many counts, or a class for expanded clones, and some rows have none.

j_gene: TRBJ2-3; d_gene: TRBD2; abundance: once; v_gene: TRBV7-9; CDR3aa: CSSSVAGGPTDTQYF; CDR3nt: TGTTCCAGCAGCGTAGCGGGAGGGCCAACAGATACGCAGTATTTT
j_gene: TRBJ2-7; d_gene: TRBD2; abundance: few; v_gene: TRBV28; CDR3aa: CASRHPSGIYYEQYF; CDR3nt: TGTGCCAGCAGGCACCCTAGCGGGATTTACTACGAGCAGTACTTC
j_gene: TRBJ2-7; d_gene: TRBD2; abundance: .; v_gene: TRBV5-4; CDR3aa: CASSSLMSGNEQYF; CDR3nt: TGTGCCAGCAGCTCCCTAATGAGCGGGAACGAGCAGTACTTC
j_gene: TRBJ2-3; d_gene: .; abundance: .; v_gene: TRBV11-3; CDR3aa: CASSLDGTSTDTQYF; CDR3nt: TGTGCCAGCAGCTTAGATGGGACAAGCACAGATACGCAGTATTTT
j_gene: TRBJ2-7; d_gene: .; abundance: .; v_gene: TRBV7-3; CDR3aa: CASSLTQGYEQYF; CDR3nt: TGTGCCAGCAGCTTAACACAGGGTTACGAGCAGTACTTC
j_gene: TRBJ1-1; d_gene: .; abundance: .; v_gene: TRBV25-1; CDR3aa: CVSSPTSRRGTEAFF; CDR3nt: TGTGTCAGCAGTCCCACGTCCCGGCGGGGCACTGAAGCTTTCTTT
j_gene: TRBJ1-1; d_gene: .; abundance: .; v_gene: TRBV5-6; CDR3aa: CASSPGPGGNTEAFF; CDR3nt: TGTGCCAGCAGCCCCGGCCCCGGAGGGAACACTGAAGCTTTCTTT
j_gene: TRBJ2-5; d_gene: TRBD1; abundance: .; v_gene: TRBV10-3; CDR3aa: CAIRSGTGGGETQYF; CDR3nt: TGTGCCATCAGATCCGGGACAGGGGGAGGAGAGACCCAGTACTTC
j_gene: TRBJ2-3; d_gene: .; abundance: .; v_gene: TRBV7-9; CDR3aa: CASSLGWQGRDTQYF; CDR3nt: TGTGCCAGCAGCTTAGGTTGGCAGGGAAGGGATACGCAGTATTTT
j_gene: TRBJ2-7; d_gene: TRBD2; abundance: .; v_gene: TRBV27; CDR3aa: CASKTSGTYEQYF; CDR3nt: TGTGCCAGCAAAACTAGCGGAACCTACGAGCAGTACTTC
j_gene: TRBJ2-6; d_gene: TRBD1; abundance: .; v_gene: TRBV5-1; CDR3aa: CASSTTGAGANVLTF; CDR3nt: TGCGCCAGCAGCACTACAGGGGCTGGGGCCAACGTCCTGACTTTC
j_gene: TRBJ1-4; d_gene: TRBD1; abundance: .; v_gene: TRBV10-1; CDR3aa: CASSESWMWDRYEKLFF; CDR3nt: TGCGCCAGCAGTGAGTCCTGGATGTGGGACAGGTACGAAAAACTGTTTTTT